This is a list of T cell receptor beta chains from one sample in a study of blood T cells in healthy people across ages. TCRdb reprocessed the 5' RACE reads with MiXCR, giving one entry per CDR3 protein. The sample records about 280,000 distinct CDR3 sequences, roughly a quarter being singletons. Sequenced: blood. These receptors were taken from a woman between 65 and 79 years old in good health. Both conserved end residues are part of each CDR3. The D gene is left open where the match is weak. Expanded clones are given a class, and other clones once, few, many or no size at all.

clone_size: .
j_call: .
v_call: TRBV12-3/TRBV12-4
d_call: TRBD2
cdr3_aa: CASSFGLAGDQETQYF

clone_size: .
j_call: .
v_call: TRBV28
d_call: TRBD1
cdr3_aa: CASNEKGAQNEQFF

clone_size: .
j_call: TRBJ1-1
v_call: TRBV18
d_call: TRBD1
cdr3_aa: CASSPVGQGWGTEAFF

clone_size: few
j_call: TRBJ1-4
v_call: TRBV5-1
d_call: .
cdr3_aa: CASSRQRNEKLFF

clone_size: .
j_call: TRBJ2-3
v_call: TRBV7-2
d_call: TRBD2
cdr3_aa: CASSHFGTSGGAKADTQYF

clone_size: .
j_call: TRBJ1-1
v_call: TRBV9
d_call: .
cdr3_aa: CASSARDIGTEAFF

clone_size: .
j_call: TRBJ1-1
v_call: TRBV27
d_call: TRBD1
cdr3_aa: CASSSRQGSTEAFF

clone_size: .
j_call: TRBJ1-1
v_call: TRBV4-1
d_call: .
cdr3_aa: CASSQSPTGNTNTEAFF

clone_size: .
j_call: TRBJ2-1
v_call: TRBV12-3/TRBV12-4
d_call: TRBD2
cdr3_aa: CASSSGLAEFF

clone_size: .
j_call: TRBJ1-1
v_call: TRBV13
d_call: .
cdr3_aa: CASSLGTINTEAFF

clone_size: .
j_call: TRBJ1-2
v_call: TRBV20-1
d_call: TRBD1
cdr3_aa: CSAWTGPHPNYGYTF

clone_size: few
j_call: TRBJ2-1
v_call: TRBV24-1
d_call: TRBD1
cdr3_aa: CATSDTGGTNEQFF

clone_size: few
j_call: TRBJ1-4
v_call: TRBV3-1
d_call: .
cdr3_aa: CASSQGVDEKLFF

clone_size: .
j_call: TRBJ1-1
v_call: TRBV11-2
d_call: .
cdr3_aa: CASSLKTEAFF

clone_size: .
j_call: TRBJ2-3
v_call: TRBV5-1
d_call: .
cdr3_aa: CASSFGRESDTQYF

clone_size: .
j_call: TRBJ2-2
v_call: TRBV4-1
d_call: .
cdr3_aa: CASSQEGLAIAGELFF

clone_size: .
j_call: TRBJ1-4
v_call: TRBV5-1
d_call: TRBD1
cdr3_aa: CASSETGGHEKLFF

clone_size: .
j_call: TRBJ2-7
v_call: TRBV6-2/TRBV6-3
d_call: .
cdr3_aa: CASSYQRTYEQYF

clone_size: .
j_call: TRBJ2-7
v_call: TRBV2
d_call: .
cdr3_aa: CASSAITPILSYEQYF

clone_size: many
j_call: TRBJ2-5
v_call: TRBV2
d_call: .
cdr3_aa: CASKTSSREQYF

clone_size: .
j_call: TRBJ2-1
v_call: TRBV4-2
d_call: .
cdr3_aa: CASSQGTSQSSYNEQFF

clone_size: .
j_call: .
v_call: TRBV18
d_call: TRBD2
cdr3_aa: CASSPRPGGNEQFF

clone_size: .
j_call: TRBJ2-7
v_call: TRBV14
d_call: TRBD2
cdr3_aa: CASSQDRLAGAYEQYF

clone_size: once
j_call: TRBJ1-2
v_call: TRBV11-2
d_call: .
cdr3_aa: CASSWGGAGYTF

clone_size: many
j_call: TRBJ2-1
v_call: TRBV6-1
d_call: TRBD2
cdr3_aa: CASRELAGSSYNEQFF

clone_size: .
j_call: TRBJ2-1
v_call: TRBV20-1
d_call: TRBD2
cdr3_aa: CSAPGTSGRAPNDQFF

clone_size: .
j_call: TRBJ2-5
v_call: TRBV10-1
d_call: TRBD2
cdr3_aa: CASSPGTSGGKTQYF

clone_size: .
j_call: TRBJ1-1
v_call: TRBV5-1
d_call: .
cdr3_aa: CASSLGGILNTGAFF

clone_size: .
j_call: TRBJ2-5
v_call: TRBV6-5
d_call: .
cdr3_aa: CASSRDITQETQYF

clone_size: .
j_call: TRBJ1-1
v_call: TRBV18
d_call: .
cdr3_aa: CASSPGGPLSPPNTEAFF

clone_size: .
j_call: TRBJ1-4
v_call: TRBV11-2
d_call: .
cdr3_aa: CASSLTREKLFF

clone_size: few
j_call: TRBJ2-7
v_call: TRBV28
d_call: .
cdr3_aa: CASSGALLAAVLYEQYF

clone_size: .
j_call: TRBJ2-2
v_call: TRBV7-9
d_call: TRBD1
cdr3_aa: CARTGVLNTGELFF

clone_size: .
j_call: TRBJ1-3
v_call: TRBV5-5
d_call: .
cdr3_aa: CASSLEIPGRGSGNTIYF

clone_size: .
j_call: TRBJ2-7
v_call: TRBV20-1
d_call: .
cdr3_aa: CSALTTRGAYEQYF

clone_size: few
j_call: TRBJ1-1
v_call: TRBV7-9
d_call: .
cdr3_aa: CASSQTADTEAFF

clone_size: .
j_call: TRBJ2-4
v_call: TRBV5-6
d_call: TRBD2
cdr3_aa: CASSLYAAGEVNIQYF

clone_size: .
j_call: TRBJ1-2
v_call: TRBV6-5
d_call: .
cdr3_aa: CASSYGTLYGYTF

clone_size: many
j_call: TRBJ1-1
v_call: TRBV5-1
d_call: .
cdr3_aa: CASSLTAGANTEAFF

clone_size: few
j_call: TRBJ1-1
v_call: TRBV29-1
d_call: .
cdr3_aa: CSAVKGLRTEAFF

clone_size: few
j_call: .
v_call: TRBV29-1
d_call: TRBD1
cdr3_aa: CSVDRDSPNGREQYF

clone_size: .
j_call: TRBJ1-2
v_call: TRBV6-1
d_call: .
cdr3_aa: CASSEGQLANYGYTF

clone_size: few
j_call: TRBJ2-3
v_call: TRBV10-1
d_call: .
cdr3_aa: CASSELALSRTDTQYF

clone_size: .
j_call: TRBJ2-1
v_call: TRBV24-1
d_call: .
cdr3_aa: CATASSANEQFF

clone_size: .
j_call: TRBJ2-1
v_call: TRBV11-2
d_call: .
cdr3_aa: CAAGPIGRALSNEQFF

clone_size: few
j_call: TRBJ2-3
v_call: TRBV28
d_call: TRBD2
cdr3_aa: CASWGTSGSTQYF